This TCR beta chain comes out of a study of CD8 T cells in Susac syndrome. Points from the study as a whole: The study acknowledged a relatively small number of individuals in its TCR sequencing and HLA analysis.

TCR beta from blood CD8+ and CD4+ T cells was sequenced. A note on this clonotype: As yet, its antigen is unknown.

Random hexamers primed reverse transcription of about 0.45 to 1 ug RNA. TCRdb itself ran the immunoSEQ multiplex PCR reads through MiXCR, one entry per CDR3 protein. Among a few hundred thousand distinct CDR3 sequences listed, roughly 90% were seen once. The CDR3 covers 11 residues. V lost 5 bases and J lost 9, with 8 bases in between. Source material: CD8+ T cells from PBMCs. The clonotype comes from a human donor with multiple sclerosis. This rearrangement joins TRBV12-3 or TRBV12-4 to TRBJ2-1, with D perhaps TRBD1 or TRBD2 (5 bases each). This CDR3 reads CASSTGTEQFF. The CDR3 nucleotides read TGTGCCAGCAGTACCGGGACTGAGCAGTTCTTC.